This TCR beta chain emerged from a study of cytomegalovirus exposure and HLA in healthy donors. After removal of 7 bases from V and 1 base from J, the junction contained 5 bases not matched to a gene. Germline values: CDR1 SGHRS, CDR2 YFSETQ. CDR3 length: 14 residues. Notes on the study in general: The productive fraction for most TCR beta V segments was about 90% or about 30% in an earlier analysis. A reported reduction in N-insertions relative to the roughly 710-donor mean was seen in an Asian-associated ancestry cluster in a later analysis. Presence/absence analysis assumed near-uniform sequencing depth across donors.

On this clone: The antigen is not known.

The PCR used 60 Vbeta and 13 Jbeta primers. Sequencing used immunoSEQ multiplex PCR; TCRdb keeps in-frame clones, though not all of them. This table holds over 100,000 clones, around 73% found once. What was sequenced was PBMCs. The chain joins TRBV5-1 to TRBJ2-3; 8 bases fit TRBD2. The clonotype was recovered from a man aged 35 to 55 in good health and CMV-seronegative. CDR3 sequence: CASGPSGRTDTQYF. CDR3 in DNA: TGCGCCAGCGGCCCTAGCGGGCGCACAGATACGCAGTATTTT.